What follows are 8 T cell receptor beta chains derived from one specimen sequenced in a study of T cells in Graves' hyperthyroidism and ophthalmopathy. Template material for amplifying TCR beta CDR3 regions consisted of RNA transcripts. A set of HTBI primers served as the primers for a first-round RT-PCR of the TCR CDR3. TCRdb re-derived calls from the multiplex PCR reads in MiXCR, one entry per CDR3 protein. The sample lists 25,000 to 30,000 distinct CDR3 sequences, roughly 46% seen once, with 10% in the top ten. The sample taken for sequencing was blood. These receptors all come from a woman younger than 45 with Graves' hyperthyroidism.

In this sample, this clonotype turned up many times. The chain is built from TRBV20-1 and TRBJ2-2; no reliable D call. Trimming pared 6 bases from V and 3 bases from J, leaving 17 bases between. The CDR3 loop spans 15 amino acids. CDR1 is DFQATT and CDR2 is SNEGSKA in the germline V gene (reference sequence). For the CDR3, the DNA is TGCAGTGCCCTTGGCGGTTATGTGGACACCGGGGAGCTGTTTTTT. It specifies CSALGGYVDTGELFF.

CDR3 DNA sequence: TGTGCCAGTAGTAATCCGGGACAGGGGTTGAACGAGCAGTACTTC. It encodes CASSNPGQGLNEQYF. The chain employs TRBV19 and TRBJ2-7; 10 bases align to TRBD1. The V gene end was trimmed by 4 bases and the J gene end by 5 bases; junction bases not matched to a gene: 8. Germline CDR1 reads LNHDA; CDR2 reads SQIVND (reference sequence). This CDR3 contains 15 residues.

J is TRBJ2-7 and V is TRBV7-9; D unclear. Looked up from germline, CDR1 is SEHNR and CDR2 is FQNEAQ (reference sequence). The CDR3 consists of 10 residues. Trimming cost V 10 bases and J 3 bases, with 7 bases left between them. CDR3 region: CAIENYEQYF. CDR3 coding DNA: TGTGCCATCGAAAACTACGAGCAGTACTTC.

This clonotype has ten or more counts. V is TRBV30 and J is TRBJ1-1, with D perhaps matching TRBD1 (6 bases). The germline CDR1 and CDR2 sequences are GTSNPN and SVGIG (reference sequence). The CDR3 contains 12 residues. V was shortened by 4 bases and J by 4 bases, with 10 bases between the two germline ends. CDR3 loop: CAWTVGGTEAFF. CDR3 coding DNA: TGTGCCTGGACGGTAGGGGGCACTGAAGCTTTCTTT.

The CDR3 loop is CASSAGQGVDTQYF. CDR3 nucleotide sequence: TGCGCCAGCAGCGCTGGACAGGGAGTAGATACGCAGTATTTT. The rearrangement links TRBV5-1 to TRBJ2-3; TRBD1 agrees at 8 bases. The CDR3 runs 14 residues. Trimming cost V 4 bases and J 5 bases; bases outside gene matches: 6. In germline, CDR1 is SGHRS, CDR2 YFSETQ.

Comment on this clonotype: This likely comes from a read error, as the CDR3 has no conserved phenylalanine or tryptophan at its end. The limits of the CDR3 on the DNA are not certain, so only TCRdb's listed CDR3 is given. This chain joins TRBV5-1 and TRBJ2-3. From germline, CDR1 is SGHRS and CDR2 YFSETQ. The CDR3 length equals 16 residues, ends included. This chain's CDR3 is CASSLTGYTSTDTQYV.

This clonotype was found once. J is TRBJ2-2 and V is TRBV10-3; the D is unclear. CDR3 length: 12 residues. V was trimmed by 7 bases and J by 9 bases, leaving 12 bases between them. CDR1 and CDR2 (germline): ENHRY, SYGVKD. The CDR3 is CAITAASRELFF. The CDR3 nucleotides are TGTGCCATCACGGCGGCCTCCAGGGAGCTGTTTTTT.

This clonotype came up many times. The chain carries TRBV27 and TRBJ2-5, with TRBD2 identical over 7 bases. This CDR3 contains 15 residues. CDR1 and CDR2 (germline): MNHEY, SMNVEV (reference sequence). V lost 5 bases and J lost 0; bases outside the gene matches: 6. The CDR3 DNA reads TGTGCCAGCAGTCCCCGGACTAGGGACCAAGAGACCCAGTACTTC. It codes for CASSPRTRDQETQYF.